This T cell receptor (beta chain) was sequenced in a study of OX40 agonist ivuxolimab in advanced cancers. Generated by immunoSEQ multiplex PCR, the TCRdb table keeps only in-frame clones and is missing some. The sample consists of about 67,000 clones, approximately 91% of them appearing once. The CDR3 spans 16 residues. V lost 6 bases, J lost 2 bases, and 5 bases stayed unmatched. CDR1 and CDR2 from the germline V gene are LNHDA and SQIVND (reference sequence). This receptor was obtained from an adult with an advanced solid tumor such as melanoma, head and neck, liver or kidney cancer. The V and J genes are TRBV19 and TRBJ1-3; 12 bases are shared with TRBD1. This specimen was CD4+ or CD8+ T cells sorted from blood, taken in a trial of the OX40 agonist ivuxolimab. The CDR3 loop is CASSPGTGGAGNTIYF. The CDR3, as DNA: TGTGCCAGTAGCCCGGGGACAGGGGGCGCTGGAAACACCATATATTTT.